A single sample is the source of the 21 T cell receptor beta chains below, sequenced in a study of identical twins. MiXCR was run by TCRdb on the 5' RACE reads, yielding one entry per CDR3 protein. Seen here are 600,000 to 850,000 distinct CDR3 sequences, roughly 18% observed once, and the top ten hold 13%. The same specimen was also included in a second study, on T cells expressing NK-cell markers.

The source material was PBMCs. These receptors all stem from a woman aged 18-29 years in good health.

This clonotype has more than one count but fewer than ten. The V call is TRBV18, the J call TRBJ2-1; no clear D gene. Germline-derived CDR1 and CDR2 are KGHSH and LQKENI. Deletions cut 6 bases from V and 6 bases from J, with 12 bases between. This CDR3 has 13 residues. The chain's CDR3 is CASSDRSFNEQFF. Here the CDR3 DNA reads TGTGCCAGCTCGGATAGGAGCTTCAATGAGCAGTTCTTC.

The chain uses TRBV7-9 and TRBJ2-7; a weak D match, TRBD1 (7 bases). Trimming cost V 5 bases and J 2 bases, with 16 bases left between them. CDR3 length equals 15 residues. Germline CDR1 SEHNR, CDR2 FQNEAQ (reference sequence). In DNA, the CDR3 is TGTGCCAGCAGCCCCTGGACAGGAGGGACCTACGAGCAGTACTTC. Its protein is CASSPWTGGTYEQYF.

The CDR3: CASSLGDNFFGANVLTF. Here the CDR3 DNA reads TGTGCCAGCAGCTTGGGGGACAATTTCTTCGGGGCCAACGTCCTGACTTTC. The rearrangement joins TRBV5-6 to TRBJ2-6; TRBD1 is a possible D gene (6 bases). V lost 0 bases, J lost 4 bases, and 14 bases lay in between. Per the germline V gene, CDR1 is SGHDT and CDR2 is YYEEEE. The CDR3 extends over 17 amino acids.

This clonotype was counted at least ten times. The rearrangement links TRBV4-2 to TRBJ2-3; TRBD2 matches at 7 bases. The length of the CDR3 is 17 residues. Trimming at V came to 0 bases and at J to 7 bases, leaving 13 bases not matched to a gene. Looked up from germline, CDR1 is LGHNA and CDR2 is YNFKEQ. The CDR3 nucleotides are TGTGCCAGCAGCCAAGAAAAACGCCTAGCGGACGGTAATACGCAGTATTTT. Residues: CASSQEKRLADGNTQYF.

V and J are TRBV12-3 or TRBV12-4 and TRBJ2-2; the match to TRBD2 covers 8 bases. V lost 7 bases and J lost 0; bases outside the gene matches: 4. This CDR3 spans 15 amino acids. The CDR3 nucleotides read TGTGCCAGCATCACGGGACTAGCGAACACCGGGGAGCTGTTTTTT. Translating it yields CASITGLANTGELFF.

The chain joins TRBV7-2 to TRBJ2-1, with TRBD2 matching 11 bases. The CDR3 extends over 13 amino acids. In germline, CDR1 is SGHTA, CDR2 FQGNSA. The V and J ends lost 10 bases and 10 bases, in that order; junction bases with no gene match: 9. CDR3 protein: CAIALAGVGEQFF. Written as DNA, the CDR3 is TGTGCCATAGCACTAGCGGGAGTAGGCGAGCAGTTCTTC. Full variable domain (remainder filled in from reference TRBV7-2 and TRBJ2-1): GAGVSQSPSNKVTEKGKDVELRCDPISGHTALYWYRQSLGQGLEFLIYFQGNSAPDKSGLPSDRFSAERTGGSVSTLTIQRTQQEDSAVYLCAIALAGVGEQFFGPGTRLTVL.

The V gene is TRBV12-3 or TRBV12-4, the J gene TRBJ1-6; D call uncertain. The CDR3 loop spans 14 amino acids. The V and J ends lost 4 bases and 7 bases respectively, with 11 bases between them. CDR3 sequence: CASSSFSTNSPLHF. The CDR3 DNA sequence: TGTGCCAGCAGTTCCTTTTCCACGAATTCACCCCTCCACTTT.

The rearrangement uses TRBV11-2 and TRBJ2-2, with a weak D call TRBD1 (6 bases). The germline CDR1 and CDR2 sequences are SGHAT and FQNNGV. V was shortened by 5 bases and J by 4 bases, with 8 bases between the two germline ends. This CDR3 comprises 13 residues. Written as DNA, the CDR3 is TGTGCCAGCAGCGGACAGTCCACCGGGGAGCTGTTTTTT. Translated: CASSGQSTGELFF.

This clonotype was counted between two and nine times. The chain recombines TRBV18 with TRBJ1-2, with a weak D call TRBD1 (5 bases). Between the trimmed V and J ends, which lost 3 bases and 2 bases, there was a span of 13 bases. The CDR3 is 15 residues long. In germline, CDR1 is KGHSH, CDR2 LQKENI. CDR3 nucleotides: TGTGCCAGCTCACCTCCGGGACTGCTGAACTATGGCTACACCTTC. This sequence encodes CASSPPGLLNYGYTF.

The V gene is TRBV20-1, the J gene TRBJ2-3; D remains ambiguous. Germline V gene data show CDR1 as DFQATT and CDR2 as SNEGSKA (reference sequence). The CDR3 is 13 amino acids. The ends were cut back, 6 bases at V and 0 bases at J, with 10 bases in the middle. Written as DNA, the CDR3 is TGCAGTGCGGAAGACGGTAGCACAGATACGCAGTATTTT. This encodes CSAEDGSTDTQYF.

In its sample, this clonotype was seen a few times. The chain carries TRBV29-1 and TRBJ2-5; D is possibly TRBD2 (5 bases). Trimming took 6 bases from V and 2 from J, leaving 13 bases between them. The CDR3 loop spans 13 amino acids. CDR1 is SQVTM and CDR2 is ANQGSEA in the germline V gene. The CDR3 sequence: CSVVKDWQETQYF. CDR3 nucleotides: TGCAGCGTAGTGAAGGACTGGCAAGAGACCCAGTACTTC.

In its sample, this clonotype was seen many times. J is TRBJ2-5 and V is TRBV5-1, with unresolved D. V was trimmed by 2 bases and J by 4 bases, leaving 6 bases between them. The length of the CDR3 is 12 residues. Germline CDR1 reads SGHRS; CDR2 reads YFSETQ. The CDR3 reads CASSFHGETQYF. The CDR3 DNA follows: TGCGCCAGCAGCTTTCATGGAGAGACCCAGTACTTC.

The V call is TRBV20-1, the J call TRBJ2-2; D gene unclear. V lost 5 bases, J lost 1 base, and 14 bases lay in between. CDR1 is DFQATT and CDR2 is SNEGSKA in the germline V gene (reference sequence). The CDR3 contains 15 residues. CDR3 sequence reads: CSARRASENTGELFF. CDR3 DNA sequence: TGCAGTGCTCGGCGAGCTTCTGAGAACACCGGGGAGCTGTTTTTT.

This clonotype has only a few counts. V usage is TRBV6-5 and J usage is TRBJ2-4; 15 bases line up with TRBD2. This CDR3 region has 17 residues. Germline CDR1 reads MNHEY; CDR2 reads SVGAGI. Losses at the gene ends were 4 bases for V and 3 bases for J; bases not matched to a gene: 4. The CDR3 DNA is TGTGCCAGCAGTTGGTCGGGACTAGCGGGAGGCAAAAACATTCAGTACTTC. Residues: CASSWSGLAGGKNIQYF.

Only a few counts were recorded for this clonotype. The rearrangement links TRBV21-1 to TRBJ2-7; TRBD2, the D gene given by the table, was not confirmed from the DNA. TRBV21-1 is designated a pseudogene. The CDR3 spans 16 residues. CDR3 DNA sequence: TGTGCCAGCAGCAAAGCGTGGGTAGCGGGGACCTACGAGCAGTACTTC. Protein product: CASSKAWVAGTYEQYF.

This clonotype occurred a few times. The chain couples TRBV5-6 to TRBJ2-7; 13 bases are shared with TRBD2. This CDR3 spans 15 amino acids. Germline CDR1 and CDR2: SGHDT and YYEEEE. The junction had 9 bases not matched to a gene; V was cut back by 5 bases and J by 7 bases. CDR3: CASRAGLAGPREQYF. The CDR3 DNA is TGTGCCAGCAGGGCGGGACTAGCGGGGCCCCGGGAGCAGTACTTC.

V is TRBV27 and J is TRBJ2-7; 7 bases are a match to TRBD1. CDR1 and CDR2 (germline): MNHEY, SMNVEV (reference sequence). The J segment lost 6 bases and the V segment lost 5 bases, leaving 7 bases of the junction unmatched. The CDR3 runs to 13 residues. The CDR3 nucleotides read TGTGCCAGCAGTAACACAGGGGACCGCGAGCAGTACTTC. Protein sequence: CASSNTGDREQYF.

The chain uses TRBV20-1 and TRBJ1-1; D might be TRBD1 (6 bases). Germline V gene lookup returns CDR1 DFQATT and CDR2 SNEGSKA (reference sequence). The ends were cut back, 3 bases at V and 4 bases at J, with 12 bases in the middle. The CDR3 sequence is 13 residues long. The CDR3 loop is CSASLGGGTEAFF. As DNA, the CDR3 is TGCAGTGCTAGTCTAGGAGGGGGCACTGAAGCTTTCTTT.

This clonotype came up a few times. This CDR3 reads CASSPAGQGKNIQYF. In nucleotides, the CDR3 is TGTGCCAGCAGTCCTGCGGGACAGGGAAAAAACATTCAGTACTTC. This rearrangement joins TRBV7-6 to TRBJ2-4; 9 bases fit TRBD1. Trimming cost V 6 bases and J 4 bases; bases outside gene matches: 7. CDR1 is SGHVS, CDR2 FNYEAQ, per germline. This CDR3 contains 15 residues.

This clonotype was recorded a few times. The chain has TRBV29-1 and TRBJ2-5, with a tentative D call TRBD1 (5 bases). The V end lost 8 bases, the J end lost 5 bases, and 15 bases lay between the germline ends. Looked up from germline, CDR1 is SQVTM and CDR2 is ANQGSEA. The CDR3 is made up of 12 amino acids. CDR3 loop: CSLTRTIETQYF. CDR3 coding DNA: TGCAGCCTCACCCGGACAATTGAGACCCAGTACTTC.

This clonotype appeared a few times. V usage is TRBV7-2 and J usage is TRBJ2-7; D could derive from TRBD1 or TRBD2 (5 bases each). The CDR3 length is 16 residues. V was shortened by 5 bases and J by 0 bases, with 17 bases between the two germline ends. The V gene's germline CDR1 is SGHTA and CDR2 FQGNSA. In DNA form, the CDR3 reads TGTGCCAGCAGCGAATCCTCCGGGACCCCCTCCTACGAGCAGTACTTC. This gives the protein CASSESSGTPSYEQYF.